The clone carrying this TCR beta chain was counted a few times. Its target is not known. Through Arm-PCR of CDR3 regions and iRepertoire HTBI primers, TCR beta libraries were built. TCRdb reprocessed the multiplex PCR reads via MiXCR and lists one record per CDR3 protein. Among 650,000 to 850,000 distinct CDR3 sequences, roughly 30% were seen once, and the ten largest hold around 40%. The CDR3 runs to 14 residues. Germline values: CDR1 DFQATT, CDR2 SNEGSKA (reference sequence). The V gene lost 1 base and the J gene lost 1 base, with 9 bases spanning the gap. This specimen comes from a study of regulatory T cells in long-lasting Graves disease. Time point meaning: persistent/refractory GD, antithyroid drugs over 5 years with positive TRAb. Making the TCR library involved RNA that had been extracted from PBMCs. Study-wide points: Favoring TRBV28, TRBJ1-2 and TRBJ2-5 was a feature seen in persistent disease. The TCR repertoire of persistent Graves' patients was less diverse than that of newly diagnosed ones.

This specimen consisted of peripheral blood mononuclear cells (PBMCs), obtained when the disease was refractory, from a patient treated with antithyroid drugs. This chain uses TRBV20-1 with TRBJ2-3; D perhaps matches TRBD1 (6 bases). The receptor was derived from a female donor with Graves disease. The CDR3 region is CSARGGGRTDTQYF. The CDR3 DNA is TGCAGTGCTAGAGGAGGGGGACGCACAGATACGCAGTATTTT.